The sequence of this TCR beta chain was determined in a study of early T cells in non-severe SARS-CoV-2 infection. MiXCR, applied by TCRdb to the 5' RACE reads, yields one record per CDR3 protein. The table records 25,000 to 30,000 distinct CDR3 sequences, 5.4% of them present only once. Germline V gene lookup returns CDR1 SGHAT and CDR2 FQNNGV. The CDR3 length is 15 residues. The trim removed 5 bases at V and 1 base at J, leaving 4 bases unmatched. This clonotype was seen at least ten times. Sequencing input: whole blood. This TCR came from an adult who was a healthcare worker with PCR-confirmed SARS-CoV-2 infection or an uninfected control (not recorded which). The chain couples TRBV11-2 to TRBJ1-5; TRBD1 agrees at 8 bases. The chain's CDR3 is CASSRNRGSNQPQHF. Written as DNA, the CDR3 is TGTGCCAGCAGCCGGAACAGGGGGAGCAATCAGCCCCAGCATTTT.